The 25 T cell receptor beta chains presented below share a single source sample, sequenced in a study of a mutant IDH1 vaccine in newly diagnosed glioma. What these receptors recognize is not known. The assay was immunoSEQ multiplex PCR, and TCRdb's table has in-frame clones only and misses some. This table holds approximately 50,000 clones, over 75% found once. Time point of the sample: week 5, during vaccination. One vaccine dose held 300 ug of mutant IDH1 20-mer peptide and came with topical imiquimod. The sample was PBMCs, taken from a glioma patient whose treatment included an IDH1 peptide vaccine. Every receptor here comes from a man in his fifties with glioma.

The chain carries TRBV10-2 and TRBJ1-1; tentative D call: TRBD1 (6 bases). The CDR3 sequence is 12 residues long. V was cut by 4 bases and J by 5 bases, with 8 bases left in between. Per the germline V gene, CDR1 is WSHSY and CDR2 is SAAADI. The CDR3 DNA reads TGCGCCAGCAGTGTAGGGACAACTGAAGCTTTCTTT. Amino acids: CASSVGTTEAFF.

V gene TRBV5-6 combines with J gene TRBJ1-3; 8 bases align to TRBD1. The length of the CDR3 is 15 residues. CDR1 is SGHDT and CDR2 is YYEEEE in the germline V gene. The J segment lost 8 bases and the V segment lost 4 bases, leaving 11 bases of the junction unmatched. CDR3 in DNA: TGTGCCAGCAGCGGTACCGGGACAGGCCGTGACACCATATATTTT. As protein: CASSGTGTGRDTIYF.

The chain links TRBV10-3 to TRBJ2-3; D not resolved. The CDR3 has 12 residues. Germline V CDR1 and CDR2: ENHRY, SYGVKD. The V end was cut by 10 bases, the J end by 0 bases, with 8 bases between. CDR3 residues: CATTSSTDTQYF. CDR3 in DNA: TGTGCCACCACAAGCAGCACAGATACGCAGTATTTT.

The chain employs TRBV7-2 and TRBJ1-5; D perhaps matches TRBD1 (5 bases). Germline loops: CDR1 SGHTA, CDR2 FQGNSA. Trimming stripped 2 bases from V and 0 bases from J, with 11 bases between. The CDR3 length is 16 residues. In DNA form, the CDR3 reads TGTGCCAGCAGCTTATGGGGGTATTATAGCAATCAGCCCCAGCATTTT. Translated: CASSLWGYYSNQPQHF.

The chain combines TRBV9 with TRBJ1-5; 7 nucleotides agree with TRBD1. Germline values: CDR1 SGDLS, CDR2 YYNGEE. The CDR3 sequence is 14 residues long. V lost 3 bases to trimming and J lost 3 bases; unmatched junction nucleotides: 3. The CDR3 reads CASSGGQNNQPQHF. CDR3 coding DNA: TGTGCCAGCAGCGGGGGACAGAACAATCAGCCCCAGCATTTT.

The chain uses TRBV7-9 and TRBJ1-4; 7 nucleotides match TRBD1. Germline assignment: CDR1 SEHNR and CDR2 FQNEAQ (reference sequence). This CDR3 region has 15 residues. Unmatched junction bases numbered 8, after V lost 5 bases and J lost 5 bases. This CDR3 reads CASSPSAGGNEKLFF. DNA for the CDR3: TGTGCCAGCAGCCCCAGCGCAGGGGGAAATGAAAAACTGTTTTTT.

This clone was found once. This chain uses TRBV2 with TRBJ1-6; D is undetermined. This CDR3 spans 14 amino acids. Germline CDR1 and CDR2: SNHLY and FYNNEI. Trimming removed 5 bases from V and 7 bases from J, with 12 bases in between. CDR3 nucleotide sequence: TGTGCCAGCAGTTGGGAACCGTCAAATTCACCCCTCCACTTT. Translated, it gives CASSWEPSNSPLHF. The whole variable domain, remainder taken from reference TRBV2 and TRBJ1-6, is EPEVTQTPSHQVTQMGQEVILRCVPISNHLYFYWYRQILGQKVEFLVSFYNNEISEKSEIFDDQFSVERPDGSNFTLKIRSTKLEDSAMYFCASSWEPSNSPLHFGNGTRLTVT.

V is TRBV6-1 and J is TRBJ1-6; D unclear. Trimming took off 0 bases at V and 9 bases at J, with 9 bases between the two ends. CDR1 and CDR2 (germline): MNHNS, SASEGT. The CDR3 totals 14 residues. CDR3 loop: CASSEAGSASPLHF. CDR3 DNA sequence: TGTGCCAGCAGTGAAGCCGGGTCTGCTTCACCCCTCCACTTT.

The J gene is TRBJ2-1, the V gene TRBV30, with D perhaps TRBD2 (5 bases). The CDR3 sequence is 14 residues long. Germline loops: CDR1 GTSNPN, CDR2 SVGIG (reference sequence). Trimming cost V 2 bases and J 6 bases, with 14 bases left between them. In DNA, the CDR3 is TGTGCCTGGAGTCCACCTTCGGGGTTCAATGAGCAGTTCTTC. Translation gives CAWSPPSGFNEQFF.

This CDR3 is CASSQPPATELNYGYTF. Written as DNA, the CDR3 is TGTGCCAGCAGCCAACCACCCGCGACAGAACTTAACTATGGCTACACCTTC. V and J are TRBV16 and TRBJ1-2, with D tentatively TRBD1 (5 bases). The CDR3 consists of 17 residues. CDR1 and CDR2 (germline): KGHSY, FQNENV. Trimming shortened V by 2 bases and J by 1 base, and 17 bases separated the two germline ends.

J is TRBJ1-3 and V is TRBV4-2; D not resolved. V was cut by 0 bases and J by 12 bases, with 12 bases left in between. Germline values: CDR1 LGHNA, CDR2 YNFKEQ. The length of the CDR3 is 13 residues. The CDR3 nucleotides are TGTGCCAGCAGCCAAGATCGAGGGCCCGTCATATATTTT. Protein: CASSQDRGPVIYF.

This clone was observed once. V is TRBV4-3 and J is TRBJ1-5, with unresolved D. Trimming left V 0 bases short and J 1 base short, with 7 bases between. Germline assignment: CDR1 LGHNA and CDR2 YSLEER. This CDR3 has 15 amino acids. The CDR3 DNA sequence: TGCGCCAGCAGCCAAGAAATACAGAGCAATCAGCCCCAGCATTTT. Amino acid sequence: CASSQEIQSNQPQHF.

This sequence joins TRBV10-3 and TRBJ2-5; TRBD2 matches 13 bases. This CDR3 region has 18 residues. CDR1 is ENHRY and CDR2 is SYGVKD in the germline V gene. Trimming removed 3 bases from V and 2 bases from J; junction bases left unmatched: 9. The CDR3: CAISEVLETSGGQETQYF. Written as DNA, the CDR3 is TGTGCCATCAGTGAAGTACTCGAGACTAGCGGGGGGCAAGAGACCCAGTACTTC.

V gene TRBV7-9 combines with J gene TRBJ2-1, with D possibly being TRBD2 (6 bases). The V gene's germline CDR1 is SEHNR and CDR2 FQNEAQ (reference sequence). There are 14 residues in the CDR3. Trimming took 6 bases from V and 4 from J, leaving 13 bases between them. CDR3 loop: CASRAGTEYNEQFF. CDR3 nucleotide sequence: TGTGCCAGCAGAGCCGGGACTGAATACAATGAGCAGTTCTTC.

V gene TRBV6-5 combines with J gene TRBJ1-5; D may be TRBD1 (5 bases). Germline V gene lookup returns CDR1 MNHEY and CDR2 SVGAGI. The V and J ends lost 2 bases and 1 base respectively, with 9 bases between them. The CDR3 consists of 15 residues. The CDR3 bases are TGTGCCAGCAGTTACGGGCAGGGAAGCAATCAGCCCCAGCATTTT. Its translation: CASSYGQGSNQPQHF.

The rearrangement links TRBV4-3 to TRBJ2-5; D unclear. This CDR3 comprises 14 residues. V lost 1 base to trimming and J lost 7 bases, with 13 bases between them. Germline CDR1 is LGHNA and CDR2 is YSLEER. CDR3 DNA sequence: TGCGCCAGCAGCCAAGTCGTGGCCCTGGCGACCCAGTACTTC. This translates into CASSQVVALATQYF.

This clone was seen only once. The chain combines TRBV2 with TRBJ2-7; either TRBD1 or TRBD2 may supply D (5 bases each). Trimming removed 7 bases from V and 2 bases from J, with 15 bases in between. The length of the CDR3 is 14 residues. Germline V gene lookup returns CDR1 SNHLY and CDR2 FYNNEI. The CDR3, as DNA: TGTGCCAGCATTTCGTCGGGACCCCCCTACGAGCAGTACTTC. Its protein is CASISSGPPYEQYF. The full variable domain, rest sourced from reference TRBV2 and TRBJ2-7, is EPEVTQTPSHQVTQMGQEVILRCVPISNHLYFYWYRQILGQKVEFLVSFYNNEISEKSEIFDDQFSVERPDGSNFTLKIRSTKLEDSAMYFCASISSGPPYEQYFGPGTRLTVT.

The chain carries TRBV11-3 and TRBJ2-7; no definite D call. V dropped 0 bases and J dropped 2 bases, with 11 bases sitting between them. The CDR3 has 15 amino acids. Per the germline V gene, CDR1 is SGHNT and CDR2 is YENEEA. The chain's CDR3 is CASSLDQSRAYEQYF. In DNA form, the CDR3 reads TGTGCCAGCAGCTTAGATCAAAGTAGGGCCTACGAGCAGTACTTC.

The rearrangement uses TRBV6-6 and TRBJ1-2; perhaps TRBD1 as D (6 bases). The CDR3 is 13 amino acids. Germline-derived CDR1 and CDR2 are MNHNY and SVGAGI (reference sequence). Trimming took 2 bases from V and 8 from J, leaving 12 bases between them. The CDR3 region is CASSYGQQAGYTF. CDR3 DNA sequence: TGTGCCAGCAGTTACGGACAGCAAGCGGGCTACACCTTC.

The V gene is TRBV7-9, the J gene TRBJ2-1; TRBD2 agrees at 9 bases. The V gene end was trimmed by 7 bases and the J gene end by 4 bases; junction bases not matched to a gene: 8. This CDR3 comprises 15 residues. Germline V CDR1 and CDR2: SEHNR, FQNEAQ (reference sequence). The CDR3 protein is CASNGAGGQYNEQFF. CDR3 nucleotide sequence: TGTGCCAGCAACGGAGCGGGGGGTCAGTACAATGAGCAGTTCTTC.

The V gene is TRBV27, the J gene TRBJ2-7, with D perhaps being TRBD1 or TRBD2 (6 bases each). The CDR3 length is 15 residues. V was cut by 0 bases and J by 4 bases, with 13 bases left in between. From germline, CDR1 is MNHEY and CDR2 SMNVEV (reference sequence). CDR3 nucleotide sequence: TGTGCCAGCAGTTTATCGGGGGGCTTTTCGTACGAGCAGTACTTC. It is translated as CASSLSGGFSYEQYF.

The chain is built from TRBV7-9 and TRBJ2-3, with TRBD2 matching 7 bases. The CDR3 length is 16 residues. Germline-derived CDR1 and CDR2 are SEHNR and FQNEAQ (reference sequence). Trimming removed 7 bases from V and 1 base from J; junction bases left unmatched: 11. CDR3 loop: CASNYVAREGTDTQYF. For the CDR3, the DNA is TGTGCCAGCAACTACGTCGCCCGGGAGGGCACAGATACGCAGTATTTT.

The CDR3 DNA follows: TGTGCCAGCAGCGTAGGGTGGGGAGTAAGCTACGAGCAGTACTTC. Translating it yields CASSVGWGVSYEQYF. The V call is TRBV9, the J call TRBJ2-7; possibly TRBD2 for D (5 bases). The CDR3 extends over 15 amino acids. Germline V gene sequence: CDR1 SGDLS, CDR2 YYNGEE. V was trimmed by 0 bases and J by 3 bases, leaving 13 bases between them. Full variable domain (outside the CDR3, taken from reference TRBV9 and TRBJ2-7): DSGVTQTPKHLITATGQRVTLRCSPRSGDLSVYWYQQSLDQGLQFLIQYYNGEERAKGNILERFSAQQFPDLHSELNLSSLELGDSALYFCASSVGWGVSYEQYFGPGTRLTVT.

The rearrangement links TRBV7-2 to TRBJ2-7, with D tentatively TRBD1 or TRBD2 (5 bases each). The germline CDR1 and CDR2 sequences are SGHTA and FQGNSA. The V end lost 4 bases, the J end lost 2 bases, and 12 bases lay between the germline ends. The CDR3 consists of 14 residues. The DNA of the CDR3 is TGTGCCAGCAGCTCGGGGACCGTAACCTACGAGCAGTACTTC. Its translation is CASSSGTVTYEQYF.

Comment on this clone: Other DNA sequences within the sample encode an identical CDR3. The chain employs TRBV20-1 and TRBJ2-7; D call uncertain. From germline, CDR1 is DFQATT and CDR2 SNEGSKA (reference sequence). The CDR3 spans 11 residues. Trimming stripped 3 bases from V and 7 bases from J, with 10 bases between. The CDR3 loop is CSASASREQYF. The CDR3 DNA sequence: TGCAGTGCTAGTGCTTCCAGGGAGCAGTACTTC.